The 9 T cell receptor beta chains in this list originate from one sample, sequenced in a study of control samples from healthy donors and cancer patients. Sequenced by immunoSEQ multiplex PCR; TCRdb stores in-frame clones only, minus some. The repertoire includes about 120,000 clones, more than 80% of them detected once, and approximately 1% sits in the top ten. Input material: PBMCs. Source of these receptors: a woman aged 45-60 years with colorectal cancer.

The DNA of the CDR3 is TGTGCCAGCAGCCGACCGGAGGGGGCGATGGCTTTCTTT. Amino acids: CASSRPEGAMAFF. The genes are TRBV7-9 and TRBJ1-1; TRBD1 matches 7 bases. Germline-derived CDR1 and CDR2 are SEHNR and FQNEAQ (reference sequence). V was clipped by 5 bases and J by 11 bases; unmatched bases: 11. This CDR3 comprises 13 residues.

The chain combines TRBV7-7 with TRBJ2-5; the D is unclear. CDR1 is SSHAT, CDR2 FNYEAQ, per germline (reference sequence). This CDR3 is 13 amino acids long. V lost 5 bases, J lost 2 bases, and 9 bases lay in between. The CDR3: CASSREVQETQYF. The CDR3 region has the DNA TGTGCCAGCAGCCGAGAGGTACAAGAGACCCAGTACTTC.

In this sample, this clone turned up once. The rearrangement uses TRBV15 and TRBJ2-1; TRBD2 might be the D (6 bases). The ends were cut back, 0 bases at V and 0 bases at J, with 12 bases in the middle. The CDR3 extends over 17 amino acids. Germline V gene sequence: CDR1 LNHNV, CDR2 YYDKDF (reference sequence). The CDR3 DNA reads TGTGCCACCAGCAGAGAAAGACGGGGGAGCTCCTACAATGAGCAGTTCTTC. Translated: CATSRERRGSSYNEQFF.

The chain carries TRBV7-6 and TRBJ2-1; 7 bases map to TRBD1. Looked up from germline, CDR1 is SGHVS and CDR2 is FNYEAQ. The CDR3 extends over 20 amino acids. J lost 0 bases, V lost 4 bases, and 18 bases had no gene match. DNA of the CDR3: TGTGCCAGCAGCTCGGAGAGGGGGCTTACGAGTCATTTCTCCTACAATGAGCAGTTCTTC. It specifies CASSSERGLTSHFSYNEQFF.

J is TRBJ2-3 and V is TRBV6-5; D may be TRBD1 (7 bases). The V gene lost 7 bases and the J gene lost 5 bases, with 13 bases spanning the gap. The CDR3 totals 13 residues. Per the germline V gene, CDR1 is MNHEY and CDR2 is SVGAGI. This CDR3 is CASKGAGKDTQYF. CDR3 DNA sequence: TGTGCCAGCAAGGGGGCGGGAAAAGATACGCAGTATTTT.

The CDR3 is CASSIQGSGELFF. CDR3 nucleotide sequence: TGTGCCAGTAGTATTCAAGGGTCCGGGGAGCTGTTTTTT. This chain connects TRBV19 to TRBJ2-2; D is unresolved. This CDR3 comprises 13 residues. V was trimmed by 3 bases and J by 6 bases, leaving 8 bases between them. The germline V gene encodes CDR1 LNHDA and CDR2 SQIVND (reference sequence).

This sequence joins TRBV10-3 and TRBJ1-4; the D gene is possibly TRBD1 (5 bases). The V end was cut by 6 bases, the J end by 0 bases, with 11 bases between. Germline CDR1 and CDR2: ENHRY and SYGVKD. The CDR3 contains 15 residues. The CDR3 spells CAIREGPSTNEKLFF. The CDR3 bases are TGTGCCATCAGGGAGGGACCTTCAACTAATGAAAAACTGTTTTTT.

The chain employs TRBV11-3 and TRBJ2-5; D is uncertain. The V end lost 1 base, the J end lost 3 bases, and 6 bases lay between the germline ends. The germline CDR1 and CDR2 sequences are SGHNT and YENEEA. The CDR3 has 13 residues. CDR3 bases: TGTGCCAGCAGCTTAGTCTTTGAAGAGACCCAGTACTTC. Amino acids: CASSLVFEETQYF.

Here the CDR3 reads CASSWPWDTGELFF. For the CDR3, the DNA is TGTGCCAGCAGCTGGCCGTGGGACACCGGGGAGCTGTTTTTT. This chain links TRBV7-9 with TRBJ2-2; unclear D gene. Trimming took off 4 bases at V and 3 bases at J, with 9 bases between the two ends. Germline V CDR1 and CDR2: SEHNR, FQNEAQ (reference sequence). The CDR3 loop spans 14 amino acids.